The sequence of this T cell receptor (beta chain) was determined in a study of OX40 agonist ivuxolimab in advanced cancers. Study in general: Enrolled patients in dose escalation had cancers that were hepatocellular carcinoma, melanoma, renal cell or head and neck cancer. Of mixed ages from about 20 to 80 and averaging around 60 years, the group was around 78% male.

Comments on this clone: What it binds is not known.

CDR1 and CDR2 (germline): SGHDN, FVKESK. V was clipped by 1 base and J by 0 bases, with 13 bases between them. The CDR3 contains 17 residues. Here immunoSEQ multiplex PCR was the method, and the copy in TCRdb shows in-frame clones only, minus some. This sample has just over 60,000 clones, with more than 85% found just once. Points from the study as a whole: On average, CD8+ T cells showed a greater number of expanded clones than CD4+. Doses of 0.1 to 3.0 mg/kg were accompanied by clonal expansion of CD4+ and CD8+ blood T cells by week 6.

The V call is TRBV14, the J call TRBJ2-1; perhaps TRBD2 as D (6 bases). The source of this sequence is an adult with an advanced solid tumor such as melanoma, head and neck, liver or kidney cancer. Sample: CD4+ or CD8+ T cells sorted from blood, taken in a trial of the OX40 agonist ivuxolimab. CDR3 DNA: TGTGCCAGCAGCCAAGGCAGCGGGTTAAGCTCCTACAATGAGCAGTTCTTC. This codes for CASSQGSGLSSYNEQFF.